The 11 T cell receptor beta chains below come from one sample, sequenced in a study of T cell responses to AZD1222 COVID-19 vaccine. The protocol was immunoSEQ multiplex PCR, while the TCRdb copy is restricted to in-frame clones and leaves out a portion. Of roughly 150,000 clones listed, 88% are singletons. Source: peripheral blood, taken on day 0 of AZD1222 vaccination. These receptor sequences come from an adult in good health.

The chain recombines TRBV19 with TRBJ1-1, with TRBD1 matching over 7 bases. The trim removed 3 bases at V and 7 bases at J, leaving 2 bases unmatched. This CDR3 is built from 12 residues. Germline CDR1 LNHDA, CDR2 SQIVND (reference sequence). The DNA for the CDR3 is TGTGCCAGTAGTATGGGGGACAGTGAAGCTTTCTTT. Translated, it gives CASSMGDSEAFF.

The rearrangement uses TRBV6-2 or TRBV6-3 and TRBJ1-4; TRBD1 agrees at 7 bases. Per germline, CDR1 MNHEY and CDR2 SVGEGT. CDR3 length: 16 residues. J was trimmed by 3 bases and V by 6 bases; bases with no gene match: 10. CDR3 amino acids: CASSRTPDRANEKLFF. The CDR3 DNA reads as TGTGCCAGCAGCCGAACCCCCGACAGGGCTAATGAAAAACTGTTTTTT.

The chain couples TRBV28 to TRBJ1-4; TRBD1 matches 8 bases. Germline assignment: CDR1 MDHEN and CDR2 SYDVKM. There are 15 residues in the CDR3. The V gene end was trimmed by 0 bases and the J gene end by 10 bases; junction bases not matched to a gene: 7. CDR3 residues: CASSLWDRARGKLFF. The DNA for the CDR3 is TGTGCCAGCAGTTTATGGGACAGGGCGAGGGGAAAACTGTTTTTT. Looking up the rest from reference TRBV28 and TRBJ1-4 gives the full variable domain: DVKVTQSSRYLVKRTGEKVFLECVQDMDHENMFWYRQDPGLGLRLIYFSYDVKMKEKGDIPEGYSVSREKKERFSLILESASTNQTSMYLCASSLWDRARGKLFFGSGTQLSVL.

The chain is built from TRBV19 and TRBJ1-2; D possibly corresponds to TRBD1 (6 bases). CDR3 length equals 15 residues. Trimming took 9 bases from V and 4 from J, leaving 21 bases between them. Per the germline V gene, CDR1 is LNHDA and CDR2 is SQIVND (reference sequence). The CDR3, as DNA: TGTGCCAGCCAACTCAAGTGGACAGAATCCTATGGCTACACCTTC. This codes for CASQLKWTESYGYTF.

The V call is TRBV13, the J call TRBJ2-1; 9 bases are shared with TRBD2. There are 17 residues in the CDR3. The V segment lost 4 bases and the J segment 2 bases; nucleotides outside the gene matches: 9. Germline assignment: CDR1 PRHDT and CDR2 FYEKMQ (reference sequence). Written as DNA, the CDR3 is TGTGCCAGCAGCTCCTGGGTAGCGGGAGCGACCTACAATGAGCAGTTCTTC. Residues: CASSSWVAGATYNEQFF.

The genes are TRBV6-5 and TRBJ1-6; tentatively, D is TRBD1 (5 bases). Trimming left V 2 bases short and J 7 bases short, with 9 bases between. CDR1 MNHEY and CDR2 SVGAGI come from the germline V gene. The CDR3 contains 14 residues. The CDR3 spells CASSYAGPNSPLHF. The CDR3, as DNA: TGTGCCAGCAGTTACGCGGGACCAAATTCACCCCTCCACTTT.

The chain couples TRBV11-3 to TRBJ2-1, with D possibly called TRBD1 or TRBD2 (5 bases each). The germline CDR1 and CDR2 sequences are SGHNT and YENEEA. This CDR3 contains 16 residues. V shed 2 bases and J shed 7 bases, with 18 bases lying between them. The DNA for the CDR3 is TGTGCCAGCAGCTTACATTCGGGGCGGTTTGATAATGAGCAGTTCTTC. It is translated as CASSLHSGRFDNEQFF.

J is TRBJ1-5 and V is TRBV11-1; 9 bases are a match to TRBD1. This CDR3 region has 15 residues. Germline V gene data show CDR1 as SGHAT and CDR2 as FQDESV (reference sequence). After removal of 3 bases from V and 4 bases from J, the junction contained 4 bases not matched to a gene. The CDR3 is CASSLDRGGNQPQHF. In DNA form, the CDR3 reads TGTGCCAGCAGCTTGGACAGGGGAGGGAATCAGCCCCAGCATTTT.

V and J are TRBV11-3 and TRBJ2-7; no firm D call. The CDR3 sequence is 12 residues long. V lost 2 bases to trimming and J lost 6 bases, with 8 bases between them. Germline lookup yields CDR1 SGHNT and CDR2 YENEEA. The CDR3 region is CASSLRWAEQYF. CDR3 nucleotides: TGTGCCAGCAGCTTAAGGTGGGCCGAGCAGTACTTC.

This clone is a singleton in its sample. The chain is built from TRBV7-2 and TRBJ1-2; no clear D gene. This CDR3 region has 15 residues. CDR1 and CDR2 from the germline V gene are SGHTA and FQGNSA. The V end lost 1 base, the J end lost 1 base, and 10 bases lay between the germline ends. CDR3 sequence (DNA): TGTGCCAGCAGCTTAGTGGTGGCTTTTAACTATGGCTACACCTTC. This sequence encodes CASSLVVAFNYGYTF.

The rearrangement uses TRBV19 and TRBJ1-2; D is undetermined. Germline CDR1 reads LNHDA; CDR2 reads SQIVND (reference sequence). This CDR3 contains 13 residues. V lost 2 bases and J lost 8, with 12 bases in between. The CDR3 DNA follows: TGTGCCAGTAGTATAACCGGGGTTCACGGCTACACCTTC. Amino acid sequence: CASSITGVHGYTF.